Shown below are 2 T cell receptor beta chains from a single sample sequenced in a study of breast tumors, draining lymph nodes, adjacent tissues. The lymph nodes were axillary draining lymph nodes from breast cancer patients. TCRdb redid the calling of the multiplex PCR reads with MiXCR, one entry per CDR3 protein. The sample lists 200,000 to 250,000 distinct CDR3 sequences; less than 45% were seen once. Sequencing was carried out using axillary lymph node tissue. These receptors all stem from a female donor with breast cancer. Some clones in this sample may be carry-over from other donors' samples.

To note about this clonotype: At one end the junction does not follow the germline gene, possibly because of a read error. The chain links TRBV2 to TRBJ2-7; 9 bases match TRBD1. Germline lookup yields CDR1 SNHLY and CDR2 FYNNEI. This CDR3 comprises 15 residues. The CDR3 DNA reads as TGTGCCATCAGTGACCCGGGACAGGGTTCCTACGAGCAGTACTTC. The encoded protein is CAISDPGQGSYEQYF.

This clonotype was observed a few times. One base away lies a much larger clone, so this may be a sequencing read error. The rearrangement links TRBV7-3 to TRBJ2-3; 8 positions agree with TRBD1. The J call is doubtful: the DNA matches TRBJ1-5 better. Germline V gene sequence: CDR1 SGHTA, CDR2 FQGTGA. This CDR3 has 15 amino acids. CDR3 sequence: CASSSRQGLTDTQHF. In DNA form, the CDR3 reads TGTGCCAGCAGCTCCCGACAGGGGTTGACAGATACGCAGCATTTT.